The rows below give T cell receptor beta chains drawn from one sample of a study of T-cell reconstitution after alpha-beta-depleted transplantation in children. TCRdb used MiXCR to reprocess the PCR reads, holding one entry per CDR3 protein. In the table there are 350,000 to 500,000 distinct CDR3 sequences, around two fifths of which are singletons. The sequencing here drew on PBMCs, taken before TCRalphabeta/CD19-depleted stem cell transplant. These TCRs come from a girl aged 2 to 9 with aplastic anemia, due to receive a stem cell transplant. CDR3s leave out the opening cysteine and the closing phenylalanine or tryptophan.

>12|TRBJ2-3|TRBV15
ATSIDKFTDTQY
>13|TRBJ2-3|TRBV7-2
ASSLARTRTDTQY
>12|TRBJ2-3|TRBV5-1
ASSFGDGIDTQY
>12|TRBJ2-5|TRBV10-3
AISAYRGGETQY
>15|TRBJ2-2|TRBV4-1
ASSQVDLGLLTGELF
>14|TRBJ2-1|TRBV7-9
ASSKPGTSGHNEQF
>13|TRBJ2-7|TRBV4-1
ASSQGQGRGYEQY
>10|TRBJ1-2|TRBV30
AWSTGNYGYT
>11|TRBJ2-7|TRBV20-1
SARPTATYEQY
>13|TRBJ2-3|TRBV9
ASSPAGGRPDTQY
>15|TRBJ1-5|TRBV4-2
ASSQELARAIYQPQH
>13|TRBJ1-6|TRBV5-6
ASSAYRAASSPLH
>10|TRBJ2-3|TRBV20-1
SARVSLDTQY
>11|TRBJ2-1|TRBV12-3/TRBV12-4
ASSLRALGEQF
>16|TRBJ2-1|TRBV5-1
ASSLGTSGGARITEQF
>11|TRBJ2-1|TRBV5-1
ASSKLTGDEQF
>15|TRBJ2-7|TRBV27
ASSLLAPQGGDYEQY
>17|TRBJ2-3|TRBV4-1
ASSQELSGGAFGPDTQY
>13|TRBJ1-2|TRBV7-9
ASSQTSSSSHGYT
>10|TRBJ1-2|TRBV24-1
ATSDSMRGYT
>14|TRBJ2-1|TRBV4-1
ASSQDPSGRFDEQF
>12|TRBJ1-1|TRBV5-1
ASSLGQEGAEAF
>11|TRBJ1-5|TRBV20-1
SARDQVGQPQH
>11|TRBJ2-3|TRBV6-1
ASSQFPTDTQY